This T cell receptor beta chain was sequenced for a study of shared clonotypes between healthy human individuals. The CDR3 runs to 17 residues. The ends lost 1 base at V and 4 bases at J; junction bases unmatched: 11. Germline V gene lookup returns CDR1 MDHEN and CDR2 SYDVKM. The sample holds one count of this clone. Sequencing used immunoSEQ multiplex PCR; TCRdb keeps in-frame clones, though not all of them. The sample lists 1,100,000 or so clones; 78% were seen once. The sequence was obtained from a young man in good health. Some clones in this sample may be carry-over from other donors' samples. The chain has TRBV28 and TRBJ2-5, with TRBD1 matching 8 bases. Sequencing input: memory CD4+ T cells from PBMCs. Subset given: CD45RA-negative fraction. The CDR3 reads CASSLFGFQGAGETQYF. For the CDR3, the DNA is TGTGCCAGCAGTTTATTTGGCTTCCAGGGGGCCGGAGAGACCCAGTACTTC.